Below are 8 T cell receptor beta chains sequenced from a single sample in a study of T cell responses to AZD1222 COVID-19 vaccine. Clones were read by immunoSEQ multiplex PCR, and TCRdb kept only the in-frame ones, dropping some. Here the sample spans 130,000 to 150,000 clones, 90% being singletons. The starting material was peripheral blood, obtained on day 0 of AZD1222 vaccination. Receptors originate from an adult in good health.

The rearrangement uses TRBV6-1 and TRBJ1-1; no clear D gene. Germline assignment: CDR1 MNHNS and CDR2 SASEGT. V lost 0 bases and J 3 bases, leaving 5 bases between the germline ends. CDR3 size: 13 residues. CDR3 bases: TGTGCCAGCAGTGAAGCATGGGACACTGAAGCTTTCTTT. Amino acids: CASSEAWDTEAFF.

This chain joins TRBV5-6 and TRBJ2-7, with a weak D call TRBD2 (5 bases). V shed 0 bases and J shed 11 bases, with 15 bases lying between them. The CDR3 consists of 13 residues. The germline CDR1 and CDR2 sequences are SGHDT and YYEEEE. The CDR3 region is CASSLAGGYREYF. CDR3 bases: TGTGCCAGCAGCTTGGCCGGCGGGTATCGAGAGTACTTC.

This clone was counted once. The V call is TRBV6-6, the J call TRBJ1-2, with 9 bases identical to TRBD1. Germline V gene data show CDR1 as MNHNY and CDR2 as SVGAGI (reference sequence). The CDR3 totals 13 residues. V shed 6 bases and J 5 bases; nucleotides not matched to a gene: 4. As DNA, the CDR3 is TGTGCCAGCAGCCCGACAGGGGGGTATGGCTACACCTTC. Amino acids: CASSPTGGYGYTF.

The chain couples TRBV30 to TRBJ2-5; D gene uncertain. V was trimmed by 0 bases and J by 2 bases, leaving 10 bases between them. The germline V gene encodes CDR1 GTSNPN and CDR2 SVGIG (reference sequence). The CDR3 has 14 residues. In DNA form, the CDR3 reads TGTGCCTGGAGTGTTGGCATAGCACAAGAGACCCAGTACTTC. Residues: CAWSVGIAQETQYF.

The chain uses TRBV19 and TRBJ2-7; TRBD2 matches 12 bases. The CDR3 consists of 18 residues. The germline gives CDR1 LNHDA, CDR2 SQIVND (reference sequence). The V segment lost 5 bases and the J segment 5 bases; nucleotides outside the gene matches: 16. The CDR3 DNA follows: TGTGCCAGTAGTCCTCACCGAAAGCTAGCGGGAGGGCCCCACGAGCAGTACTTC. Residues: CASSPHRKLAGGPHEQYF. Drawing the rest from reference TRBV19 and TRBJ2-7, the complete variable domain is DGGITQSPKYLFRKEGQNVTLSCEQNLNHDAMYWYRQDPGQGLRLIYYSQIVNDFQKGDIAEGYSVSREKKESFPLTVTSAQKNPTAFYLCASSPHRKLAGGPHEQYFGPGTRLTVT.

The chain has TRBV12-1 and TRBJ2-2; TRBD2 reflects the table's D call only, with no check against the DNA. TRBV12-1 is annotated as a pseudogene. This CDR3 has 16 residues. CDR3 sequence (DNA): TGTGCCAGCAACAATGTTAGCGGGAGCATATCCGGGGAGCTGTTTTTT. Its protein product is CASNNVSGSISGELFF.

The V call is TRBV20-1, the J call TRBJ1-2; possible D gene TRBD1, 5 bases. CDR3 length equals 11 residues. Germline CDR1 DFQATT, CDR2 SNEGSKA (reference sequence). V shed 7 bases and J shed 4 bases, with 10 bases lying between them. The CDR3 bases are TGCAGTGGCGGGGCGGGCTATGGCTACACCTTC. Residues: CSGGAGYGYTF.

The chain is built from TRBV7-8 and TRBJ1-2; D perhaps matches TRBD1 (6 bases). The CDR3 contains 15 residues. CDR1 is SGHVS and CDR2 is FQNEAQ in the germline V gene. V was pared by 3 bases and J by 8 bases, with 19 bases between. The CDR3 coding sequence is TGTGCCAGCAGCTTTTCAGCAGGGGCCGCGGGAGGCTACACCTTC. As protein: CASSFSAGAAGGYTF.